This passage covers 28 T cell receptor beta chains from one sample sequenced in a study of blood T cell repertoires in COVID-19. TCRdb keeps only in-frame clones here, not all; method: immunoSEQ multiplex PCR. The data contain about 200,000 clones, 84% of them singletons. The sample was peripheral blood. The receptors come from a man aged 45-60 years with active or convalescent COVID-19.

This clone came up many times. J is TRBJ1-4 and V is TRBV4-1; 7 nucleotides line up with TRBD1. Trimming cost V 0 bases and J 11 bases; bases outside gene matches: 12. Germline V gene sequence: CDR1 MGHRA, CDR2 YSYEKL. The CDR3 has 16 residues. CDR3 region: CASSQDLGGPGSKLFF. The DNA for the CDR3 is TGCGCCAGCAGCCAAGATCTAGGGGGCCCCGGGTCGAAACTGTTTTTT.

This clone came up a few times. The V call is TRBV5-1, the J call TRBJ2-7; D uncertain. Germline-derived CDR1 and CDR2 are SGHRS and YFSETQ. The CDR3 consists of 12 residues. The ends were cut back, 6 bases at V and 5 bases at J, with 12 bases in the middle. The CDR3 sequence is CASTPDGDEQYF. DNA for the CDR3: TGCGCCAGCACCCCCGACGGAGACGAGCAGTACTTC.

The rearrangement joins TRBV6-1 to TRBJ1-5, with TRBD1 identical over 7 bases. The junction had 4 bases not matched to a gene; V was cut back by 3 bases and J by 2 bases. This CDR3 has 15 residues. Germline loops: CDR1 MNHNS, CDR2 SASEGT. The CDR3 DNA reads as TGTGCCAGCAGTGAGTACAGGGGTGGCAATCAGCCCCAGCATTTT. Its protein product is CASSEYRGGNQPQHF.

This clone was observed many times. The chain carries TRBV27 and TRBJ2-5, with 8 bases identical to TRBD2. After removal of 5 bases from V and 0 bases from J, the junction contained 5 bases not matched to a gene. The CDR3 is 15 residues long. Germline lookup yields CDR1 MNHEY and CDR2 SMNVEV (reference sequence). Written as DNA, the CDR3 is TGTGCCAGCAGTCACTATAGCGGGGACCAAGAGACCCAGTACTTC. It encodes CASSHYSGDQETQYF.

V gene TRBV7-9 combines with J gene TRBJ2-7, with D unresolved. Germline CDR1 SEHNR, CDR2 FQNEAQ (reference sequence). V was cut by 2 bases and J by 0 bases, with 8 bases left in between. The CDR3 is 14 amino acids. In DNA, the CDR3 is TGTGCCAGCAGCTTAACTGCGAGCTCCTACGAGCAGTACGTC. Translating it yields CASSLTASSYEQYV.

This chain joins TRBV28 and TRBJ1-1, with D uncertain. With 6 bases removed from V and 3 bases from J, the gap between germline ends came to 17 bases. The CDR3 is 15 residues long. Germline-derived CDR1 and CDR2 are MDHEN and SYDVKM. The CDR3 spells CASRSPWWRDTEAFF. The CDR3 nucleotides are TGTGCCAGCAGATCCCCTTGGTGGAGGGACACTGAAGCTTTCTTT.

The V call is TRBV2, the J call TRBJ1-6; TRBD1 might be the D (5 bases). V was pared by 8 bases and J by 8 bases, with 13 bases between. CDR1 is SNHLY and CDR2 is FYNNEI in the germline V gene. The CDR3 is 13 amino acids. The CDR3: CASLGQEYSPLHF. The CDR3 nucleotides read TGTGCCAGCCTGGGGCAGGAGTATTCACCCCTCCACTTT.

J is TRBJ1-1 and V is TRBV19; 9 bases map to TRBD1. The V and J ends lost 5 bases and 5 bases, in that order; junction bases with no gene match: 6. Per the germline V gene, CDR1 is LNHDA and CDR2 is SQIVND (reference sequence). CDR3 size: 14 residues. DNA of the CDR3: TGTGCCAGTAGTCAGGGACAGGGTCGGACTGAAGCTTTCTTT. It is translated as CASSQGQGRTEAFF. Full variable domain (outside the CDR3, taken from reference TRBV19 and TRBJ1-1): DGGITQSPKYLFRKEGQNVTLSCEQNLNHDAMYWYRQDPGQGLRLIYYSQIVNDFQKGDIAEGYSVSREKKESFPLTVTSAQKNPTAFYLCASSQGQGRTEAFFGQGTRLTVV.

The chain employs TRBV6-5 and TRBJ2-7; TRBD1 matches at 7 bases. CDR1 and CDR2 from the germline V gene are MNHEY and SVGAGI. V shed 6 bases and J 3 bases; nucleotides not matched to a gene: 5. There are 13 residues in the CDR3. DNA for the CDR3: TGTGCCAGCAGCCCGGGACAGCTCTACGAGCAGTACGTC. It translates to CASSPGQLYEQYV.

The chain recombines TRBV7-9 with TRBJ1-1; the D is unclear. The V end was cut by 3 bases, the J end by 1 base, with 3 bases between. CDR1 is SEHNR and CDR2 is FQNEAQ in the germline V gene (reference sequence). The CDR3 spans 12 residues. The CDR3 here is CASSFGNTEAFF. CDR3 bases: TGTGCCAGCAGCTTCGGGAACACTGAAGCTTTCTTT. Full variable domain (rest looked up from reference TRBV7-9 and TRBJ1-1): DTGVSQNPRHKITKRGQNVTFRCDPISEHNRLYWYRQTLGQGPEFLTYFQNEAQLEKSRLLSDRFSAERPKGSFSTLEIQRTEQGDSAMYLCASSFGNTEAFFGQGTRLTVV.

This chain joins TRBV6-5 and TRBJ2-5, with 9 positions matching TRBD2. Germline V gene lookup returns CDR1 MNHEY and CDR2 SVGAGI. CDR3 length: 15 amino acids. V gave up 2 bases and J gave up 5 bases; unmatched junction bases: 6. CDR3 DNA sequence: TGTGCCAGCAGTTACACTGCTAGCGGGGAGGAGACCCAGTACTTC. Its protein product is CASSYTASGEETQYF.

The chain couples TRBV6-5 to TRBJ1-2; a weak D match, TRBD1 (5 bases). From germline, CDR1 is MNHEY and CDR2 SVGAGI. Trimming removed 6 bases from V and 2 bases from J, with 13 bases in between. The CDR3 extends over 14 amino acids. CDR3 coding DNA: TGTGCCAGCAGCCTCCGACAGATAAACTATGGCTACACCTTC. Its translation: CASSLRQINYGYTF.

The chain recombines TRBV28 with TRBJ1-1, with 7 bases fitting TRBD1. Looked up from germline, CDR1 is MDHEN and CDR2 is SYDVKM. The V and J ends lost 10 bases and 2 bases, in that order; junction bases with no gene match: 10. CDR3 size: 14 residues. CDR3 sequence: CATGQGQANTEAFF. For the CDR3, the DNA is TGTGCCACCGGCCAAGGACAGGCCAACACTGAAGCTTTCTTT.

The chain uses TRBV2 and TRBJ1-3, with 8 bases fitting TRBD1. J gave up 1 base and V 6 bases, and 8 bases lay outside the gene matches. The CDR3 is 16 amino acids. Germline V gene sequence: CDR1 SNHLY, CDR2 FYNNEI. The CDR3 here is CASRDQGARSGNTIYF. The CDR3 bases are TGTGCCAGCAGGGACCAGGGGGCCCGGTCTGGAAACACCATATATTTT. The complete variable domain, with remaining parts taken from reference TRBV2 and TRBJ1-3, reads EPEVTQTPSHQVTQMGQEVILRCVPISNHLYFYWYRQILGQKVEFLVSFYNNEISEKSEIFDDQFSVERPDGSNFTLKIRSTKLEDSAMYFCASRDQGARSGNTIYFGEGSWLTVV.

CDR3 nucleotide sequence: TGCGCCAGCAGCTTGGCCCAGGGGACTGAAGCTTTCTTT. Amino acids: CASSLAQGTEAFF. The chain is built from TRBV5-1 and TRBJ1-1; perhaps TRBD1 as D (6 bases). The germline V gene encodes CDR1 SGHRS and CDR2 YFSETQ. The CDR3 loop spans 13 amino acids. Trimming cost V 0 bases and J 5 bases, with 8 bases left between them.

CDR3 sequence reads: CASSLVLAGGPVGGTQYF. CDR3 sequence (DNA): TGTGCCAGCAGCTTAGTGCTAGCGGGGGGGCCCGTGGGAGGTACGCAGTATTTT. The chain joins TRBV11-2 to TRBJ2-3; 12 bases match TRBD2. Looked up from germline, CDR1 is SGHAT and CDR2 is FQNNGV. V lost 1 base and J lost 8; bases outside the gene matches: 13. This CDR3 comprises 18 residues.

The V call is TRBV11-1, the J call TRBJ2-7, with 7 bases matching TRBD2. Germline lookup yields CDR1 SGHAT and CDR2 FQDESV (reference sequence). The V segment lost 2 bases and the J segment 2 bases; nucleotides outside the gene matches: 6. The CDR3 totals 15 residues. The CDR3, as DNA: TGTGCCAGCAGCTTACTGGCTAGCGGACCCTACGAGCAGTACGTC. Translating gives CASSLLASGPYEQYV.

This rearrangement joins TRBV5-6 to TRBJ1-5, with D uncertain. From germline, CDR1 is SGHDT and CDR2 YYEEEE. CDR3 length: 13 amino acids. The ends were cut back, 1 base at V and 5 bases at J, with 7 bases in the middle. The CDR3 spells CASSLRTDQPQHF. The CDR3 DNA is TGTGCCAGCAGCTTGAGAACAGATCAGCCCCAGCATTTT.

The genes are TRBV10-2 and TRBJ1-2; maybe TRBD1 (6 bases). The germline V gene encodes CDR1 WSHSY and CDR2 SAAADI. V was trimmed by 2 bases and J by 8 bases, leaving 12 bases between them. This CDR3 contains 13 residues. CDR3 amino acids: CASSEGGAEGYTF. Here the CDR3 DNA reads TGCGCCAGCAGTGAGGGGGGCGCGGAGGGCTACACCTTC.

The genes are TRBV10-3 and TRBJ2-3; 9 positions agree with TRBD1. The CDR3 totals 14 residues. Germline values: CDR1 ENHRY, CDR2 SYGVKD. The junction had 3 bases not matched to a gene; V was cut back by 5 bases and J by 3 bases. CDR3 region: CAISPGQGTDTQYF. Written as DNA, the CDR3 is TGTGCCATCAGTCCCGGACAGGGGACAGATACGCAGTATTTT.

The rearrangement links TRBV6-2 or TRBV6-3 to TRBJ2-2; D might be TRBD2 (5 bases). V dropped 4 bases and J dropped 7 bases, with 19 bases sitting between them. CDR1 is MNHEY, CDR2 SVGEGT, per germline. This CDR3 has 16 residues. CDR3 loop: CASSSPWTATGGELFF. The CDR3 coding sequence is TGTGCCAGCAGTTCCCCATGGACTGCGACCGGCGGGGAGCTGTTTTTT.

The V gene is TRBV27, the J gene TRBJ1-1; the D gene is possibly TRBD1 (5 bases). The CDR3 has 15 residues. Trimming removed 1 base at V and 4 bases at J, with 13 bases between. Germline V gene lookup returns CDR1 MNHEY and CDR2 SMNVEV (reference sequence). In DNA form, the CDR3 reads TGTGCCAGCAGTTTATTGGCAGGGAAGGTCACTGAAGCTTTCTTT. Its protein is CASSLLAGKVTEAFF.

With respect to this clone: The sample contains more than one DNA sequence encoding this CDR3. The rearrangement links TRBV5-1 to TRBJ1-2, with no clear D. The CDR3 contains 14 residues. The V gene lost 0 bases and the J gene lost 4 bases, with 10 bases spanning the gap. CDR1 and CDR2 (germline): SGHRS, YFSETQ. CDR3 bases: TGCGCCAGCAGCTTGGCCGGTCGAGGCTATGGCTACACCTTC. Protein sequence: CASSLAGRGYGYTF.

The CDR3 sequence is CASSPGQGLPGELFF. In nucleotides, the CDR3 is TGTGCCAGTAGCCCGGGACAGGGGCTCCCCGGGGAGCTGTTTTTT. V and J are TRBV19 and TRBJ2-2, with 10 bases identical to TRBD1. The ends lost 6 bases at V and 6 bases at J; junction bases unmatched: 7. CDR3 length: 15 residues. Germline loops: CDR1 LNHDA, CDR2 SQIVND (reference sequence).

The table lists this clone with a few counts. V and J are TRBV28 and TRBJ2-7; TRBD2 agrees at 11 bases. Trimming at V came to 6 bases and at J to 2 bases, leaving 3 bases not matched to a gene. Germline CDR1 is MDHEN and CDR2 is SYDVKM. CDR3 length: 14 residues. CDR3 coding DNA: TGTGCCAGCAGAGTAGCGGGAGGGACCTACGAGCAGTACTTC. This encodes CASRVAGGTYEQYF.

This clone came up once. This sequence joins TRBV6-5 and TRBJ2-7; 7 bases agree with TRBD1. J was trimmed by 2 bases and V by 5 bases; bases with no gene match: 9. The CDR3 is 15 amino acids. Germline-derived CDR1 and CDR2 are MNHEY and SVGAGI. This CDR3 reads CASSPQGVSPYEQYF. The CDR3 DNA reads TGTGCCAGCAGTCCTCAGGGGGTTAGCCCCTACGAGCAGTACTTC.

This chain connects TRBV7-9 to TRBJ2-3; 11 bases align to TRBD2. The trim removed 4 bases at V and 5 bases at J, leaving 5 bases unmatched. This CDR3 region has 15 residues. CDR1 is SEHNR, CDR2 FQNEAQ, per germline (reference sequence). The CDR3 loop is CASSYLAGGGDTQYF. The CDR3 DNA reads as TGTGCCAGCAGCTATCTAGCGGGGGGCGGAGATACGCAGTATTTT.

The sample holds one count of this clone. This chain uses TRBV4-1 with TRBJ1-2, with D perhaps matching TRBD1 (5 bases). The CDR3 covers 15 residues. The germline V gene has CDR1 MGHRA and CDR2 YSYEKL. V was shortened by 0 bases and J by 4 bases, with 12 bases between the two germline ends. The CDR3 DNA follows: TGCGCCAGCAGCCAAGATCCAGGGAGGAGCTATGGCTACACCTTC. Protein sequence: CASSQDPGRSYGYTF.